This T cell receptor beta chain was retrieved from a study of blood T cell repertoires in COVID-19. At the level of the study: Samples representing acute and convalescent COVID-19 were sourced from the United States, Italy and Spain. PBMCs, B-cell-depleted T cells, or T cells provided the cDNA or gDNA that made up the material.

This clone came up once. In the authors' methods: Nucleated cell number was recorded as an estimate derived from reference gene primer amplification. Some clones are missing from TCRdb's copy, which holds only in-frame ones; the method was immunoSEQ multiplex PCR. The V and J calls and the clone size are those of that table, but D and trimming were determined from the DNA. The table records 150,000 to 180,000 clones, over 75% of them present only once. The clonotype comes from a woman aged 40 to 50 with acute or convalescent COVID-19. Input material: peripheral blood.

CDR3 sequence reads: CASSQETTTNEKLFF. The CDR3, as DNA: TGTGCCAGCAGCCAAGAGACTACAACTAATGAAAAACTGTTTTTT. This rearrangement joins TRBV4-2 to TRBJ1-4; D is undetermined. Trimming removed 0 bases at V and 0 bases at J, with 5 bases between. This CDR3 has 15 residues. Germline V lookup: CDR1 LGHNA, CDR2 YNFKEQ.